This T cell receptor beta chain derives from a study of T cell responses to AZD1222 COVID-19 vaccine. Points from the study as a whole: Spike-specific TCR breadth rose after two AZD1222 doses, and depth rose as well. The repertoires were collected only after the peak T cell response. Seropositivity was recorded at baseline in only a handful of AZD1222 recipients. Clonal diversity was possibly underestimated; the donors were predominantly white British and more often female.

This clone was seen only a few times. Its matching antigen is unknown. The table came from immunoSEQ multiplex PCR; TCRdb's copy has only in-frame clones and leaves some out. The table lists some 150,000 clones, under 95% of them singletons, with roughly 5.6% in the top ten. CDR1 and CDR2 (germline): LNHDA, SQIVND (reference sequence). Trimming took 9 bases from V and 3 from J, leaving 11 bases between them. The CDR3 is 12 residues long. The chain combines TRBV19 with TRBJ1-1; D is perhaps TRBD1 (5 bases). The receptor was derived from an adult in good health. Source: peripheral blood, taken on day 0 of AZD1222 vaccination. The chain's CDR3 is CASRDLHTEAFF. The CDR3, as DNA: TGTGCCAGCCGGGACCTTCACACTGAAGCTTTCTTT.